This T cell receptor beta chain was obtained from a study of blood T cells in healthy people across ages. Study-wide background: About one barcoded beta molecule per two T cells was captured by template switching.

Then a second PCR, running roughly 7 to 12 cycles, was carried out with a sample-barcoded 5' primer and a J-beta primer mix. Each cDNA was tagged by a template-switch adaptor containing 12 random nucleotides. TCRdb reprocessed the 5' RACE reads with MiXCR, giving one entry per CDR3 protein. This table holds about 620,000 distinct CDR3 sequences, 20% to 25% found once. Sequencing was carried out using blood. The sequence was collected from a man aged 65 to 85 in good health.

CDR3 DNA: TGTGCTACGAGCGGTCATGATCAGTACTTC. Translation: CATSGHDQYF. V and J are TRBV6-2 or TRBV6-3 and TRBJ2-5; D may be TRBD2 (5 bases). This CDR3 is built from 10 residues. The germline V gene encodes CDR1 MNHEY and CDR2 SVGEGT.